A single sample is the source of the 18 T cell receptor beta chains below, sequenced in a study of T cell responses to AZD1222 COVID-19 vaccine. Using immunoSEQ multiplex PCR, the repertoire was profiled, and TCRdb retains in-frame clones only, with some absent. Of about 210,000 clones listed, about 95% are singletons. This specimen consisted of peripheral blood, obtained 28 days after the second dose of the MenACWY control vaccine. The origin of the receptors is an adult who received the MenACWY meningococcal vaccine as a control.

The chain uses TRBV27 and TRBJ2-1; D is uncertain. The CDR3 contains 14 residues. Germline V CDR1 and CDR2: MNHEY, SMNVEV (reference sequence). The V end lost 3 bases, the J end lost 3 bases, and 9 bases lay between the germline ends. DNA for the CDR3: TGTGCCAGCAGTTTGGGCAGAATCTACAATGAGCAGTTCTTC. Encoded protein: CASSLGRIYNEQFF.

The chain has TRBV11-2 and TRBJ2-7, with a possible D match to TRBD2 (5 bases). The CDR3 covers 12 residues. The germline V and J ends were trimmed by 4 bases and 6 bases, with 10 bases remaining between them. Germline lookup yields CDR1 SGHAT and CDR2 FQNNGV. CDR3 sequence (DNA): TGTGCCAGCAGCTCCGGAGGCAGCGAGCAGTACTTC. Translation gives CASSSGGSEQYF. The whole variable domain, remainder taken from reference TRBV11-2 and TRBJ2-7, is EAGVAQSPRYKIIEKRQSVAFWCNPISGHATLYWYQQILGQGPKLLIQFQNNGVVDDSQLPKDRFSAERLKGVDSTLKIQPAKLEDSAVYLCASSSGGSEQYFGPGTRLTVT.

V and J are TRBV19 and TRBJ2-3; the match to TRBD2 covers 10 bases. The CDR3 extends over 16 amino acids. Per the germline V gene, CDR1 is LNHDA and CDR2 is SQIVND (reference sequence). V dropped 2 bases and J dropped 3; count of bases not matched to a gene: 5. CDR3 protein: CASSIRTSGNTDTQYF. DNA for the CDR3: TGTGCCAGTAGTATACGCACTAGCGGGAATACAGATACGCAGTATTTT.

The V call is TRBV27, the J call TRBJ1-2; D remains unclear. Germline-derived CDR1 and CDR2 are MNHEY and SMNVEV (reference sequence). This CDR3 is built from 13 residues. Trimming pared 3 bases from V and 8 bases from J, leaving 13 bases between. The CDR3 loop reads CASSFTGRGGYTF. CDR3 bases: TGTGCCAGCAGTTTCACGGGCCGCGGGGGCTACACCTTC.

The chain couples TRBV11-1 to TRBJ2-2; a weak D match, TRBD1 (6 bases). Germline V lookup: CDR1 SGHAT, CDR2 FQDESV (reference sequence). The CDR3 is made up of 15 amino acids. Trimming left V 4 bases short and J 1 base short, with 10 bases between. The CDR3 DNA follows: TGTGCCAGCAGCTCAATCAGGGGGAACACCGGGGAGCTGTTTTTT. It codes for CASSSIRGNTGELFF.

CDR3 amino acids: CASSTQQNTEAFF. CDR3 sequence (DNA): TGTGCCAGCAGCACACAACAGAACACTGAAGCTTTCTTT. The chain links TRBV7-3 to TRBJ1-1; no clear D. The V and J ends lost 5 bases and 1 base respectively, with 8 bases between them. The CDR3 runs to 13 residues. CDR1 and CDR2 (germline): SGHTA, FQGTGA.

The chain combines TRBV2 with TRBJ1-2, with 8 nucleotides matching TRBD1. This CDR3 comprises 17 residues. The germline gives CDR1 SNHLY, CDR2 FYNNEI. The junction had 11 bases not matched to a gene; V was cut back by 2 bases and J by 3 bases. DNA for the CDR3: TGTGCCAGCAGTGAAAGGGGGCTTCCGGGACAGGACTATGGCTACACCTTC. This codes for CASSERGLPGQDYGYTF.

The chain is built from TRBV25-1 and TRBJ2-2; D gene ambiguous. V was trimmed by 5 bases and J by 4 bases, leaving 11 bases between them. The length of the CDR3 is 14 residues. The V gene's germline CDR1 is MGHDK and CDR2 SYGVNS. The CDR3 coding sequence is TGTGCCAGCAGTCCCCGCGGCTTCACCGGGGAGCTGTTTTTT. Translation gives CASSPRGFTGELFF.

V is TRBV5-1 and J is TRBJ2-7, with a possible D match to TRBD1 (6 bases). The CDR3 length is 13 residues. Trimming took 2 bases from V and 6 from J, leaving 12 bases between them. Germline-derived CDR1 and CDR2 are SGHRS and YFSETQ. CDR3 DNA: TGCGCCAGCAGCTTTAAACAGGGAAGCGAGCAGTACTTC. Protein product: CASSFKQGSEQYF.

This CDR3 reads CASSPWDSASYNEQFF. The CDR3 DNA reads as TGCGCCAGCAGCCCCTGGGACAGCGCTTCCTACAATGAGCAGTTCTTC. This chain connects TRBV5-1 to TRBJ2-1, with TRBD1 matching 7 bases. CDR3 length equals 16 residues. CDR1 and CDR2 from the germline V gene are SGHRS and YFSETQ. The trim removed 4 bases at V and 1 base at J, leaving 8 bases unmatched.

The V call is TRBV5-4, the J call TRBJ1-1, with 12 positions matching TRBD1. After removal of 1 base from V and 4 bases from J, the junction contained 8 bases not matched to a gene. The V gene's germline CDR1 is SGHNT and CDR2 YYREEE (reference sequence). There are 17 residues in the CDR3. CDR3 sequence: CASSLRDRGLGGTEAFF. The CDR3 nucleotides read TGTGCCAGCAGCTTGAGGGACAGGGGGCTGGGTGGCACTGAAGCTTTCTTT. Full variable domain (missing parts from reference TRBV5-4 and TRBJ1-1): ETGVTQSPTHLIKTRGQQVTLRCSSQSGHNTVSWYQQALGQGPQFIFQYYREEENGRGNFPPRFSGLQFPNYSSELNVNALELDDSALYLCASSLRDRGLGGTEAFFGQGTRLTVV.

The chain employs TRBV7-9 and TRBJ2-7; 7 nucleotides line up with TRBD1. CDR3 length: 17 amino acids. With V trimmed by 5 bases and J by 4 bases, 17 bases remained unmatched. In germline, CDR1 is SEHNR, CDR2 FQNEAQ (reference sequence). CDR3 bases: TGTGCCAGCAGCGCCCCCGAAGGGACAGCGACATTATACGAGCAGTACTTC. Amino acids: CASSAPEGTATLYEQYF.

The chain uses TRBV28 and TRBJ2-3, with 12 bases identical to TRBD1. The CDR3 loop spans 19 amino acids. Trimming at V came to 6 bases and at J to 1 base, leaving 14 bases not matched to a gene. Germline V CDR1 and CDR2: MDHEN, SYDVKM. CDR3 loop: CASRGSPGQGARGTDTQYF. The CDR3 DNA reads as TGTGCCAGCAGAGGTTCACCGGGACAGGGGGCGCGGGGCACAGATACGCAGTATTTT.

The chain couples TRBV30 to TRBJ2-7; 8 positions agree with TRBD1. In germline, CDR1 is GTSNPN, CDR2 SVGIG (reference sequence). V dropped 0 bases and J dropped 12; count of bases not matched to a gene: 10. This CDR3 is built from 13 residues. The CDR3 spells CAWSVNRGNPRYF. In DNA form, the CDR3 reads TGTGCCTGGAGTGTAAACAGGGGGAACCCACGGTACTTC.

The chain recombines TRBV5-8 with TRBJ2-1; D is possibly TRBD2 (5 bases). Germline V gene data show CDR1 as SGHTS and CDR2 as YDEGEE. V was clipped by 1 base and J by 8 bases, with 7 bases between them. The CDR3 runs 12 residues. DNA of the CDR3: TGTGCCAGCAGCTTGCCCGGGGATGAGCAGTTCTTC. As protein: CASSLPGDEQFF.

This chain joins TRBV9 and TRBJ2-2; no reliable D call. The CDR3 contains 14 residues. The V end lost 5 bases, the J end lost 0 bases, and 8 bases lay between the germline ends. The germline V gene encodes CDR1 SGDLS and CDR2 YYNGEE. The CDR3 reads CASSLIANTGELFF. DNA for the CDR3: TGTGCCAGCAGTCTGATAGCGAACACCGGGGAGCTGTTTTTT. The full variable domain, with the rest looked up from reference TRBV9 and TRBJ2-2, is DSGVTQTPKHLITATGQRVTLRCSPRSGDLSVYWYQQSLDQGLQFLIQYYNGEERAKGNILERFSAQQFPDLHSELNLSSLELGDSALYFCASSLIANTGELFFGEGSRLTVL.

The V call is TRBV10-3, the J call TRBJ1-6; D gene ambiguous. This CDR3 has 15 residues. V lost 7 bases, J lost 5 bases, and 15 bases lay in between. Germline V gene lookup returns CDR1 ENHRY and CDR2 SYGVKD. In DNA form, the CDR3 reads TGTGCCATCACCCGGGGTAGAGGTGATAATTCACCCCTCCACTTT. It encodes CAITRGRGDNSPLHF.

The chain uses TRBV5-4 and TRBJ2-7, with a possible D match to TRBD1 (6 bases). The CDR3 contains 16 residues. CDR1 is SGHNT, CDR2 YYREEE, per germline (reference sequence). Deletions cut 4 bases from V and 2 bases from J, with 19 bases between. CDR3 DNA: TGTGCCAGCAGCCTGGCGGCGAGGACAGACACCTACGAGCAGTACTTC. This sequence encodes CASSLAARTDTYEQYF.